This T cell receptor (beta chain) was observed in a study of Tregs in tolerant kidney transplant recipients. The CDR3 has 14 amino acids. Looked up from germline, CDR1 is SGHTA and CDR2 is FQGNSA. In the case of this clone: A read error may account for a junction end that differs from germline.

The repertoire was sequenced with immunoSEQ multiplex PCR; TCRdb's copy has only in-frame clones and lacks some. The sample yields hundreds of thousands of clones, 80% to 85% seen once. The clonotype was recovered from a human donor in good health. What was sequenced was CD4+ T cells from blood. This chain connects TRBV7-2 to TRBJ1-5, with D uncertain. The CDR3 DNA sequence: TGTGCCAGCAGCTTATACGATAGCAAGCAGCCCCAGCATTTT. Translated: CASSLYDSKQPQHF.